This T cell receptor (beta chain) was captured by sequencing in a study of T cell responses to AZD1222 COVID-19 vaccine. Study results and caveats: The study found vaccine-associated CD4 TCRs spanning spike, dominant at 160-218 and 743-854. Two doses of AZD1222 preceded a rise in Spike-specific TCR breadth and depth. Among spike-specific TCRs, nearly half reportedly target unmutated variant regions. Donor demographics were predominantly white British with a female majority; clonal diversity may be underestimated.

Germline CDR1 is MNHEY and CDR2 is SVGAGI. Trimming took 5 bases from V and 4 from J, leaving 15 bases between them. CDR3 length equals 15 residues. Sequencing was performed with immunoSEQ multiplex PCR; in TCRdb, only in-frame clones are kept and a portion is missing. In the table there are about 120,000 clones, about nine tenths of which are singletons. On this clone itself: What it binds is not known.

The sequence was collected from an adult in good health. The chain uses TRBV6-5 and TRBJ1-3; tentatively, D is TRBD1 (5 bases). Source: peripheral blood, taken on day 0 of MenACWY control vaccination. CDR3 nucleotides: TGTGCCAGCAGTCCTCAGGGCGTCCGGGGAAACACCATATATTTT. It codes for CASSPQGVRGNTIYF.